This T cell receptor (beta chain) was obtained from a study of T cell responses to AZD1222 COVID-19 vaccine. General study points: Spike as a whole was targeted by vaccine-associated CD4 TCRs, dominant at 160-218 and 743-854. Of spike-specific TCRs, nearly half reportedly target regions left unmutated in variants. It should be noted that donors were predominantly white British and more often female, and clonal diversity was possibly underestimated. Spike-specific TCR depth and breadth grew after two AZD1222 doses.

Only in-frame clones appear in the TCRdb table, and some are missing; sequencing was by immunoSEQ multiplex PCR. The data contain 80,000 or so clones, 85% to 95% of them seen just once; the ten biggest clones take up 4.5% to 5.5%. As to this clone: As yet, its antigen is unknown.

Germline-derived CDR1 and CDR2 are SGHTA and FQGNSA. This CDR3 has 14 residues. The V and J ends lost 1 base and 1 base respectively, with 5 bases between them. The origin of this receptor is an adult in good health. V usage is TRBV7-2 and J usage is TRBJ1-5; no clear D. The sample consisted of peripheral blood, taken on day 0 of MenACWY control vaccination. The CDR3 DNA reads TGTGCCAGCAGCTTAGTCGGCAGCAATCAGCCCCAGCATTTT. Protein product: CASSLVGSNQPQHF.